A single sample gave rise to the 14 T cell receptor beta chains below, sequenced in a study of blood T cell repertoires in COVID-19. Assay used: immunoSEQ multiplex PCR; TCRdb lists only in-frame clones, some missing. The sample holds 150,000 to 200,000 clones; over 70% are singletons and the top ten take more than 3%. Sequenced: PBMCs or T cells enriched from blood (not recorded which). The receptors were sampled from a woman aged 55-69 years who had recovered from COVID-19.

J is TRBJ2-7 and V is TRBV5-1, with 8 bases identical to TRBD1. Unmatched junction bases numbered 6, after V lost 4 bases and J lost 3 bases. In germline, CDR1 is SGHRS, CDR2 YFSETQ. The CDR3 has 14 residues. Written as DNA, the CDR3 is TGCGCCAGCAGCGAGGGGACAGGTTACTACGAGCAGTACTTC. Encoded protein: CASSEGTGYYEQYF.

V gene TRBV27 combines with J gene TRBJ2-2; perhaps TRBD1 as D (6 bases). The CDR3 loop spans 14 amino acids. V gave up 5 bases and J gave up 6 bases, with 13 bases separating them. Looked up from germline, CDR1 is MNHEY and CDR2 is SMNVEV (reference sequence). The CDR3 protein is CASSLNRVAGELFF. The CDR3 DNA sequence: TGTGCCAGCAGTCTGAACAGGGTTGCCGGGGAGCTGTTTTTT.

This clone appeared a few times. The gene calls are TRBV2 and TRBJ2-1, with D tentatively TRBD2 (6 bases). The CDR3 consists of 12 residues. V gave up 6 bases and J gave up 5 bases, with 8 bases separating them. Looked up from germline, CDR1 is SNHLY and CDR2 is FYNNEI. The CDR3: CASSGLHNEQFF. DNA of the CDR3: TGTGCCAGCAGCGGACTACACAATGAGCAGTTCTTC.

This clone was seen once. V gene TRBV5-1 combines with J gene TRBJ1-6, with unresolved D. The CDR3 extends over 16 amino acids. Germline loops: CDR1 SGHRS, CDR2 YFSETQ. V lost 5 bases and J 0 bases, leaving 12 bases between the germline ends. The CDR3 nucleotides are TGCGCCAGCAGACCTGATACTCGCTCCTATAATTCACCCCTCCACTTT. Encoded protein: CASRPDTRSYNSPLHF.

The chain has TRBV20-1 and TRBJ1-1; D not resolved. This CDR3 comprises 10 residues. V lost 8 bases to trimming and J lost 4 bases, with 8 bases between them. Germline V CDR1 and CDR2: DFQATT, SNEGSKA (reference sequence). For the CDR3, the DNA is TGCAGTTTACAGTCCACTGAAGCTTTCTTT. Translation gives CSLQSTEAFF.

The genes are TRBV6-5 and TRBJ1-2, with 8 bases fitting TRBD1. This CDR3 spans 13 amino acids. Germline-derived CDR1 and CDR2 are MNHEY and SVGAGI. The trim removed 7 bases at V and 3 bases at J, leaving 4 bases unmatched. CDR3 bases: TGTGCCAGCAAACAGGGGGATTACTATGGCTACACCTTC. Translated: CASKQGDYYGYTF.

The chain uses TRBV4-1 and TRBJ1-2, with D possibly TRBD1 on 5 matching bases. The germline V and J ends were trimmed by 1 base and 3 bases, with 15 bases remaining between them. Germline assignment: CDR1 MGHRA and CDR2 YSYEKL. There are 16 residues in the CDR3. Written as DNA, the CDR3 is TGCGCCAGCAGCCAAGGTACCGACAGTCGCTACTATGGCTACACCTTC. It encodes CASSQGTDSRYYGYTF.

The chain joins TRBV7-9 to TRBJ1-2; 7 bases match TRBD1. Germline values: CDR1 SEHNR, CDR2 FQNEAQ (reference sequence). The CDR3 covers 13 residues. V lost 4 bases, J lost 8 bases, and 7 bases stayed unmatched. CDR3 amino acids: CASSSQQGKGYTF. DNA of the CDR3: TGTGCCAGCAGCTCCCAACAGGGGAAGGGCTACACCTTC.

The gene calls are TRBV9 and TRBJ2-7; 10 bases fit TRBD1. Germline CDR1 reads SGDLS; CDR2 reads YYNGEE. The length of the CDR3 is 13 residues. Germline trimming cut 3 bases from V and 7 bases from J; bases unmatched to any gene: 4. The CDR3 is CASSAGTGVEQYF. The CDR3 DNA reads TGTGCCAGCAGCGCCGGGACAGGGGTAGAGCAGTACTTC. Full variable domain (missing parts from reference TRBV9 and TRBJ2-7): DSGVTQTPKHLITATGQRVTLRCSPRSGDLSVYWYQQSLDQGLQFLIQYYNGEERAKGNILERFSAQQFPDLHSELNLSSLELGDSALYFCASSAGTGVEQYFGPGTRLTVT.

This clone appeared a few times. The chain employs TRBV6-2 or TRBV6-3 and TRBJ1-4; D remains ambiguous. The V and J ends lost 0 bases and 0 bases respectively, with 11 bases between them. Germline assignment: CDR1 MNHEY and CDR2 SVGEGT. The CDR3 sequence is 17 residues long. CDR3 DNA sequence: TGTGCCAGCAGTTACTCGGCGGGGATCGCAACTAATGAAAAACTGTTTTTT. It yields the protein CASSYSAGIATNEKLFF.

The V and J genes are TRBV15 and TRBJ2-3, with D possibly matching TRBD1 (7 bases). CDR1 LNHNV and CDR2 YYDKDF come from the germline V gene (reference sequence). This CDR3 spans 16 amino acids. The germline V and J ends were trimmed by 0 bases and 5 bases, with 15 bases remaining between them. CDR3 nucleotides: TGTGCCACCAGCAGAGATTCAGGGGGGCCCGGAGATACGCAGTATTTT. Translating it yields CATSRDSGGPGDTQYF.

This chain links TRBV9 with TRBJ2-5; 8 positions match TRBD2. Germline-derived CDR1 and CDR2 are SGDLS and YYNGEE. V was clipped by 4 bases and J by 3 bases; unmatched bases: 2. The CDR3 is made up of 13 amino acids. The CDR3 nucleotides read TGTGCCAGCAGCCCAGCGGGGGAAGAGACCCAGTACTTC. As protein: CASSPAGEETQYF.

The chain couples TRBV13 to TRBJ2-7; 9 bases align to TRBD1. There are 14 residues in the CDR3. V was clipped by 4 bases and J by 2 bases; unmatched bases: 3. Germline V gene lookup returns CDR1 PRHDT and CDR2 FYEKMQ (reference sequence). The CDR3 spells CASSYRDRAYEQYF. CDR3 bases: TGTGCCAGCAGCTACCGGGACAGGGCCTACGAGCAGTACTTC. The full variable domain, in which reference TRBV13 and TRBJ2-7 provide the parts outside the CDR3, is AAGVIQSPRHLIKEKRETATLKCYPIPRHDTVYWYQQGPGQDPQFLISFYEKMQSDKGSIPDRFSAQQFSDYHSELNMSSLELGDSALYFCASSYRDRAYEQYFGPGTRLTVT.

This clone was seen a handful of times. The J gene is TRBJ1-2, the V gene TRBV6-5; tentative D call: TRBD1 (5 bases). This CDR3 comprises 13 residues. The germline V gene encodes CDR1 MNHEY and CDR2 SVGAGI. V lost 2 bases and J 6 bases, leaving 10 bases between the germline ends. CDR3 nucleotide sequence: TGTGCCAGCAGTTACGGGGGGATGGATGGCTACACCTTC. Protein product: CASSYGGMDGYTF.